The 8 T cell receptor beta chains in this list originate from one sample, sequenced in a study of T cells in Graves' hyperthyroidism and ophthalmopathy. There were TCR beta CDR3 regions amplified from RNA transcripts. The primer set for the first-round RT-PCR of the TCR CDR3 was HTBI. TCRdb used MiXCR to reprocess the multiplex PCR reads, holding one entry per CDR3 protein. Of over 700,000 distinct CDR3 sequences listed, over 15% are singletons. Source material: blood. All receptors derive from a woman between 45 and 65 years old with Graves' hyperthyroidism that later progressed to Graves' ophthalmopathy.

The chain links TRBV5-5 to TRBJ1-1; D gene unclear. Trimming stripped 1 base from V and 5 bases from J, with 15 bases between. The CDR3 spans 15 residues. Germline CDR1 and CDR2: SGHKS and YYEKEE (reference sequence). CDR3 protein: CASSLILAGGTEAFF. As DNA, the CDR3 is TGTGCCAGCAGCTTGATCCTCGCTGGAGGGACTGAAGCTTTCTTT.

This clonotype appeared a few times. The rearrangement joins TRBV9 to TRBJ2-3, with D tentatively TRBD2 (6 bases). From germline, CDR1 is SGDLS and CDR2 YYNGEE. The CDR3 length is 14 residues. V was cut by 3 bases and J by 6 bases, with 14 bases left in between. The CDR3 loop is CASSARGAGDTQYF. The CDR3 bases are TGTGCCAGCAGCGCTAGGGGCGCGGGGGATACGCAGTATTTT.

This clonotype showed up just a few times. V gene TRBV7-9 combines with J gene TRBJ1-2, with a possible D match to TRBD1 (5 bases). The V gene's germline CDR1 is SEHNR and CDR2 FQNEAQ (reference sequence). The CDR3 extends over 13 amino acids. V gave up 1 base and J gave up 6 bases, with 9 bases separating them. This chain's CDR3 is CASSLEQDDGYTF. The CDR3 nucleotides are TGTGCCAGCAGCTTAGAACAGGACGATGGCTACACCTTC.

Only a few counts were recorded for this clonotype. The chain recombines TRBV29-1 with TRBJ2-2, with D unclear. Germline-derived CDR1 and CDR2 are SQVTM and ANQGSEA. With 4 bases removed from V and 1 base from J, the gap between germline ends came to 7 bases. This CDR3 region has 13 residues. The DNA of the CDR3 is TGCAGCGTTGGGCAGGTGAACACCGGGGAGCTGTTTTTT. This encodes CSVGQVNTGELFF.

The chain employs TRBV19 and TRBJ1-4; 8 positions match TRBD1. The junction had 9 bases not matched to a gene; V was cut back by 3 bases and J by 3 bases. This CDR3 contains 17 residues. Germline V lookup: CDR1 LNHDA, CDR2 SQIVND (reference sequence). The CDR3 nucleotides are TGTGCCAGTAGTATCCCCCCCCAGGGGGCGGCTAATGAAAAACTGTTTTTT. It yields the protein CASSIPPQGAANEKLFF.

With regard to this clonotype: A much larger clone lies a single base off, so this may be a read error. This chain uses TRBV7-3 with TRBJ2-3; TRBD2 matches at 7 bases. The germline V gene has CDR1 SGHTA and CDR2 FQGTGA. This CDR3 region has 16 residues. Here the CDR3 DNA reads TGTGCCAACAGCTTAACTTTGGGGGGGGACACAGATACGCAGTATTTT. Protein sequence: CANSLTLGGDTDTQYF.

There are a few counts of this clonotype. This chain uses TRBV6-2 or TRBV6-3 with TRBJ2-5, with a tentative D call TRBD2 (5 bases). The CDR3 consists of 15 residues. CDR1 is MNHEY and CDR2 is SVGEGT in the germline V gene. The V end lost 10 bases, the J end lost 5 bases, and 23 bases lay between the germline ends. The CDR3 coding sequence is TGTGCCACCCTCCTAATATCATACCGAGGGGAGACCCAGTACTTC. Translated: CATLLISYRGETQYF.

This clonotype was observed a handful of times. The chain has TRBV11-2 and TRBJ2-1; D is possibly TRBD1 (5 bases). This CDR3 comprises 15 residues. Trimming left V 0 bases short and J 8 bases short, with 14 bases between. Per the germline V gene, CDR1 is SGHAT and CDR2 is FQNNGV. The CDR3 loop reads CASSLELGRADEQFF. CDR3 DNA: TGTGCCAGCAGCTTAGAATTGGGCAGGGCGGATGAGCAGTTCTTC.